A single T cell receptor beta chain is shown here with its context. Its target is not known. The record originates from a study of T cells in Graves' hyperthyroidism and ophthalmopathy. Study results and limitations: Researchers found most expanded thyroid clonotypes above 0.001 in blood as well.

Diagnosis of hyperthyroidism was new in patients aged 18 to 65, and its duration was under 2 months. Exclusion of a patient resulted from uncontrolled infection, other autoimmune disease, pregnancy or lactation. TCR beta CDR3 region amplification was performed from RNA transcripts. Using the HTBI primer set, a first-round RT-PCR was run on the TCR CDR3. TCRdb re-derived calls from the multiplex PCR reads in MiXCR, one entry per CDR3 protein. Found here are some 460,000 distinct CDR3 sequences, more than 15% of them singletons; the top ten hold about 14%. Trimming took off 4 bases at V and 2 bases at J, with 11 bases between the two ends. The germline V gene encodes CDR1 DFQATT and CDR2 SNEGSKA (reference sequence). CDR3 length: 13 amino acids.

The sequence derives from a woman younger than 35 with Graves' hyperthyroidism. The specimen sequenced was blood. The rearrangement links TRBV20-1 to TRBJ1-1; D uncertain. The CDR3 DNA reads TGCAGTGCTACCGGGTCCATTAACACTGAAGCTTTCTTT. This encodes CSATGSINTEAFF.